The following is a T cell receptor beta chain sequence with its context. The table lists this clonotype with many counts. Its antigen target is currently unknown. There are no base qualities to consult, and no much larger clone falls within one base. For the sorted-subset TCR libraries, the starting material was roughly 1 million sorted CD4+ or CD8+ T cells. Multiple sclerosis patients were enrolled in a US clinical protocol under which disease progression was evaluated by magnetic resonance imaging. Peripheral blood underwent Ficoll-Hypaque density gradient centrifugation to isolate PBMCs, which were then cryopreserved in liquid nitrogen. Paired sorted CD4+ and CD8+ subsets came from healthy controls, HAM/TSP patients and MS patients. cDNA was synthesized by template-switch 5'RACE using a primer carrying a 10-nucleotide random unique molecular identifier by which each TCR transcript was tagged. Each sequencing run produced over 160 million TCR-beta sequences covering 15-18 subjects. The RNeasy kit was used for extraction of total RNA. Using the KAPA Real-time Library Amplification kit, TCR-beta VDJ regions were amplified with primers for the TCR constant region and the 5'RACE anchor. Sample indexes and Illumina adaptors were added in a first PCR, and a second PCR then increased library yield. After Ampure bead purification, the roughly 650 bp TCR product was size-selected on a 2% E-gel SizeSelection system. Library quality was checked on a Bioanalyzer, concentration was measured with Qubit, and libraries were quantified with the Kapa Library Quantification kit before pooling. Libraries were sequenced paired-end 2 x 150 bp on an Illumina HiSeq 2500. To increase sequence diversity, roughly 25-31% phiX was spiked into each library pool. The original pipeline was this. The UMI-based MiGEC pipeline processed quality-filtered reads and removed over 75% of raw TCR sequences during error correction. IMGT germline references were used for aligning VDJ genes, and each clonotype was defined as a unique CDR3 amino acid sequence together with its V-J genes. VDJtools evaluated clonal expansion, Shannon diversity and CDR3 relatedness (CalcPairwiseDistances, ClusterSamples); CLCbio workbench built phylogenetic trees. Expanded clones were defined as having at least 8 unique UMIs, based on coefficient-of-variation modelling across technical triplicates. The public reads were reanalyzed by TCRdb: fastp trimming at Q25, MiXCR alignment, in-frame beta chains only. Every CDR3 protein is listed once, alongside the most common genes and DNA of its rows. Clone size and V and J calls follow TCRdb, not the original study. Counted in this sample were roughly 52,000 distinct CDR3 sequences; more than 3% of them appeared once. 1.5% to 2% of the sample is taken by the ten largest.

These data belong to a study of neurological immune-mediated disorders (dated by TCRdb to about 2019). For context, the study as a whole: Among the roughly 34 multiple sclerosis patients, relapsing-remitting MS was present in roughly 30 and secondary progressive MS was present in 3. Peripheral blood TCR-beta repertoires from patients with HTLV-I-associated myelopathy (HAM/TSP), patients with multiple sclerosis, and healthy controls were compared in the study using UMI-based sequencing. The approximately 98 TCR-beta libraries included longitudinal samples, technical triplicates and paired sorted CD4+ and CD8+ T-cell subsets alongside PBMC samples. The cohort was made up of around 70 subjects, consisting of some 14 HAM/TSP patients, roughly 35 multiple sclerosis patients and about 20 healthy controls.

The study at large found these results: TCR clonal expansion was highest in HAM/TSP patients and lowest in MS patients, with MS patients falling below even healthy controls. Phylogenetic analysis grouped repertoires from 18 of 34 MS patients into a cluster of related CDR3 sequences, suggesting a possible repertoire-level signature. No clinical or MRI features were associated with the MS cluster, and the authors said that larger cohorts are needed. No identical CDR3 amino acid sequences were found to be shared among expanded clones across subjects, suggesting that TCR-beta repertoires were private in all groups.

Via the germline V gene (reference sequence), CDR1 is DFQATT and CDR2 SNEGSKA. The CDR3 has 12 amino acids, counting the end cysteine and phenylalanine. Only the CDR3 part of the read is kept: 36 bases, read in frame from the first base. V is pruned by 2 bases and J by 4 bases, leaving 1 base of the junction without a gene match. The receptor was isolated from a woman aged 40 to 50 with multiple sclerosis. The chain couples TRBV20-1 to TRBJ2-5; 7 junctional bases match TRBD1. The sample was CD4+ T cells from blood. The CDR3 corresponds to CSARNRGETQYF. The bases are TGCAGTGCTAGAAACAGGGGAGAGACCCAGTACTTC.